A single sample is the source of the 7 T cell receptor beta chains below, sequenced in a study of T-cell reconstitution after alpha-beta-depleted transplantation in children. Unique molecular identifiers were incorporated when the TCRbeta library was constructed. MiXCR, applied by TCRdb to the PCR reads, yields one record per CDR3 protein. This table has about a million distinct CDR3 sequences, under 30% appearing once. The sample here was PBMCs, mostly from graft donor cells, taken 360 days after TCRalphabeta/CD19-depleted stem cell transplant. These receptors originate from a boy under two years old who had a stem cell transplant for SCID, so the T cells may come from the graft donor.

This clonotype has ten or more counts. Compared with germline, one end of the junction differs, possibly owing to a read error. The V gene is TRBV5-1, the J gene TRBJ2-1, with TRBD1 identical over 7 bases. Per the germline V gene, CDR1 is SGHRS and CDR2 is YFSETQ. The CDR3 has 15 amino acids. The CDR3 DNA is TGTGCCAGCAGTTTAGGGGGCCAGGGATACAATGAGCAGTTCTTC. Translating it yields CASSLGGQGYNEQFF.

V and J are TRBV20-1 and TRBJ2-7, with D unclear. V was cut by 0 bases and J by 2 bases, with 8 bases left in between. This CDR3 comprises 13 residues. CDR1 and CDR2 from the germline V gene are DFQATT and SNEGSKA (reference sequence). Written as DNA, the CDR3 is TGCAGTGCTAGAGATCCAGCCGCCTACGAGCAGTACTTC. Residues: CSARDPAAYEQYF.

There are many counts of this clonotype. The chain is built from TRBV20-1 and TRBJ1-2, with D maybe TRBD1 (5 bases). The V end was cut by 0 bases, the J end by 6 bases, with 14 bases between. The V gene's germline CDR1 is DFQATT and CDR2 SNEGSKA (reference sequence). CDR3 size: 14 residues. CDR3 in amino acids: CSARDTAGWHGYTF. CDR3 nucleotides: TGCAGTGCTAGAGATACCGCAGGGTGGCATGGCTACACCTTC.

This clonotype has just a few counts. The chain joins TRBV27 to TRBJ2-3; possibly TRBD1 or TRBD2 for D (6 bases each). CDR3 length equals 14 residues. Deletions cut 6 bases from V and 1 base from J, with 11 bases between. Germline CDR1 is MNHEY and CDR2 is SMNVEV (reference sequence). CDR3 sequence reads: CASSRGRGTDTQYF. CDR3 nucleotides: TGTGCCAGCAGCCGGGGGCGCGGCACAGATACGCAGTATTTT.

This clonotype has only a few counts. The genes are TRBV4-3 and TRBJ2-2, with D perhaps TRBD1 (5 bases). The CDR3 extends over 15 amino acids. Germline lookup yields CDR1 LGHNA and CDR2 YSLEER. V lost 1 base and J 6 bases, leaving 12 bases between the germline ends. The CDR3 spells CASSQVGEVPGELFF. CDR3 coding DNA: TGCGCCAGCAGCCAAGTAGGGGAAGTTCCCGGGGAGCTGTTTTTT.

The chain joins TRBV18 to TRBJ2-7; 10 bases match TRBD2. CDR1 and CDR2 (germline): KGHSH, LQKENI. This CDR3 is 15 amino acids long. V was pared by 6 bases and J by 2 bases, with 7 bases of the junction left unmatched. CDR3 amino acids: CASSPGLADPYEQYF. CDR3 bases: TGTGCCAGCTCGCCCGGACTAGCGGACCCCTACGAGCAGTACTTC.

The V call is TRBV7-9, the J call TRBJ2-3; no clear D gene. Trimming pared 5 bases from V and 5 bases from J, leaving 14 bases between. The CDR3 totals 14 residues. The germline V gene has CDR1 SEHNR and CDR2 FQNEAQ (reference sequence). CDR3 protein: CASSRALNRDTQYF. The CDR3 DNA reads as TGTGCCAGCAGCCGGGCCCTTAACCGAGATACGCAGTATTTT.